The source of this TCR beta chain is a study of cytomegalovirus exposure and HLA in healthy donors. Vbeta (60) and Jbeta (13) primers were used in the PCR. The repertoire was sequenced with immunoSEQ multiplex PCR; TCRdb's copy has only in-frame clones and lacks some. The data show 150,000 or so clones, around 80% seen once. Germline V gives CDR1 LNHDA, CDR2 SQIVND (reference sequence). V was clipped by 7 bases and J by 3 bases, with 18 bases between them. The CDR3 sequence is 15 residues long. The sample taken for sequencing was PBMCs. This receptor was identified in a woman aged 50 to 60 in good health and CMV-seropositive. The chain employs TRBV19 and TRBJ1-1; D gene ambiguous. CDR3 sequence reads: CASTLESGIYTEAFF. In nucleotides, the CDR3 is TGTGCCAGTACCCTGGAGTCGGGGATTTACACTGAAGCTTTCTTT.